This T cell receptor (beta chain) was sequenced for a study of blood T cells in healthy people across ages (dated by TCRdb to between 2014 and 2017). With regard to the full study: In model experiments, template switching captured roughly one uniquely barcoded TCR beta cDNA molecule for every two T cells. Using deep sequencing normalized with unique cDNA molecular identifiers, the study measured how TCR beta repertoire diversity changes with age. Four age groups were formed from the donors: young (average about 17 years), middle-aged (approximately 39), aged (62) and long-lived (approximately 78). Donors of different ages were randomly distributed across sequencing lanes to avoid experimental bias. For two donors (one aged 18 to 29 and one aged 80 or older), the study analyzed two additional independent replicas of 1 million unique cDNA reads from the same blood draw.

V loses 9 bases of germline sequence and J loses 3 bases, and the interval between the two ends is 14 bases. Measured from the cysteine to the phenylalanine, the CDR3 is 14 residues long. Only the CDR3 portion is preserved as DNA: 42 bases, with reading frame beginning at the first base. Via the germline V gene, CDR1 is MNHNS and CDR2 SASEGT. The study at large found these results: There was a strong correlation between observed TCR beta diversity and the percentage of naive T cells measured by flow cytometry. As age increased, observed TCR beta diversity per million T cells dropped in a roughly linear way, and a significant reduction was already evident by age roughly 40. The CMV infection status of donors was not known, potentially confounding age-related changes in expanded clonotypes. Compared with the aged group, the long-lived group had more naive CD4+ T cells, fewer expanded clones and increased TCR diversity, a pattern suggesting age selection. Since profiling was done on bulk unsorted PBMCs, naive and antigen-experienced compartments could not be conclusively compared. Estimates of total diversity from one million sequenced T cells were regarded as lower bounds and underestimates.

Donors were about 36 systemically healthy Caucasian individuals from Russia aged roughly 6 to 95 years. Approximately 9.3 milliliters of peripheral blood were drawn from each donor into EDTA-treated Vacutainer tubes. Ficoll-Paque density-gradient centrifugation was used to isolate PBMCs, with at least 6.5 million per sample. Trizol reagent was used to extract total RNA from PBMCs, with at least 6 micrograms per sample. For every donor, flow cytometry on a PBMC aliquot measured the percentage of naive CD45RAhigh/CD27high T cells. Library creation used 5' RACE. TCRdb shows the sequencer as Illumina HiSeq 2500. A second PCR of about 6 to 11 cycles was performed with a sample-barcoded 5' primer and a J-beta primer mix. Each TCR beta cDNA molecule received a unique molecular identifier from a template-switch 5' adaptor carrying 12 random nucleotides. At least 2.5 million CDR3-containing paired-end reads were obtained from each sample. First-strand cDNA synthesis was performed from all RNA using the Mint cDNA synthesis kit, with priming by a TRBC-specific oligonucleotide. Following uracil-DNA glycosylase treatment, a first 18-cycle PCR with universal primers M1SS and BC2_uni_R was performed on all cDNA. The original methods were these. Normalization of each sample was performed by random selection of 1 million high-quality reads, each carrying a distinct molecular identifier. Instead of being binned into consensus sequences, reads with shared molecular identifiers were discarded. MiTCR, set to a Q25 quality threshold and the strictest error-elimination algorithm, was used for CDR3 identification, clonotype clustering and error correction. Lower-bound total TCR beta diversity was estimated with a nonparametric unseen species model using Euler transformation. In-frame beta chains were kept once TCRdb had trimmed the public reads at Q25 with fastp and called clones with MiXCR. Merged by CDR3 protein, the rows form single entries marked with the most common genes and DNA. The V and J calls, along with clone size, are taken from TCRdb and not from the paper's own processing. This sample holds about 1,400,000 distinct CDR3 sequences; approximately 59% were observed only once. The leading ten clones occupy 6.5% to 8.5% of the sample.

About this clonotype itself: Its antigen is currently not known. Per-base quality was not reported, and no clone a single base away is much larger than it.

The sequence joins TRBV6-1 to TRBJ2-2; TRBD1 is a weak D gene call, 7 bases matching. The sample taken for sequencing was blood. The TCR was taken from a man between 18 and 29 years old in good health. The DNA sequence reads TGTGCCAGTCCCAGGGGGGTCTACACCGGGGAGCTGTTTTTT. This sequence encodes CASPRGVYTGELFF.